This TCR beta chain was identified in a study of shared clonotypes between healthy human individuals (TCRdb year 2020). Regarding the research as a whole: The cohort comprised a couple of women and a few men aged 18 to 49 years. For each donor, CD4 naive and CD4 memory were each given three plates, CD8 naive was given two plates, and CD8 memory was given one plate. Blood TCR repertoires of about five healthy adults were deeply sequenced to estimate repertoire size and the extent of clonotype sharing between individuals. Different laboratories and diverse techniques were used to prepare libraries and sequence TCR repertoires, to increase sequencing depth and limit assay-specific biases. Per donor, leukapheresis produced somewhere between about 0.9 and 9.5 billion PBMCs. Broad study findings and their caveats: Pairwise subsampling indicated that sequencing depth was expected to affect the degree of clonotype sharing among donors. Even with the large sequencing depth, rarefaction of the sorted-subset datasets indicated that sequencing was incomplete. Naive subsets generally had larger estimated clonotype richness than memory subsets did. Sampling was restricted to blood, and TCR repertoires in tissues likely differ from the TCR repertoires found in blood. When several donors were compared, the shared fraction of clonotypes was about 5.2% for naive CD4, 3.5% to 4% for naive CD8, 2.3% for memory CD4, and 0.3% to 0.5% for memory CD8. Because the study included a small number of donors, the genetic and exposure-history diversity represented was limited. Compared with non-shared clonotypes, clonotypes shared by all four sorted-subset donors had higher generation probabilities.

Concerning this clone itself: The antigen it binds to is not known. Per-nucleotide qualities are absent, and no much larger clonotype sits a single base away.

Using the deep immunoSEQ assay, TCR CDR3 regions were amplified from genomic DNA by multiplex PCR. Extracted genomic DNA from each cell subset was distributed evenly across all wells of several immunoSEQ 96-well plates, and each plate was treated as a replicate. Each replicate PCR for sorted subsets received about 0.2 ug genomic DNA, equal to about 30,000 T cell genomes. Purified libraries were measured with a Qubit 3.0 fluorometer, size-checked on a Bioanalyzer 2100, and measured again with the KAPA Library Quantification kit. Each immunoSEQ 96-well plate was sequenced on its own single-read 150-cycle Illumina NextSeq 550 flow cell. Turning to the authors' computational methods: Because the immunoSEQ output included only junctional sequences and no quality scores, the filtering could not be the same as the filtering used for full-length reads. Sequences were annotated with PyIR, a Python wrapper for IgBLAST v1.9, and V/J genes and CDR3 were assigned using IMGT germline references. Reads were filtered out if the reads had weak V/J assignments (E-value above 1e-6), no CDR3, stop codons, out-of-frame junctions, or ambiguous translated residues. V3J clonotypes were defined as sequences sharing an identical inferred V gene, J gene, and CDR3 amino acid sequence. The percentage overlap between two repertoires was calculated by dividing the number of shared unique clonotypes by the size of the smaller repertoire. Three approaches were used to assess repertoire richness: RTK rarefaction, the Chao1 estimator, and Recon v2.1 estimates of unobserved clonotypes. For all TCRbeta clonotypes obtained by the gDNA method from a few donors, generation probabilities were computed with OLGA. As stored in TCRdb, this immuneACCESS dataset retains in-frame rearrangements with V and J assigned. A fraction of the clones does not appear; measured against another copy, unresolved V genes explain less than half of the discrepancy, and the remainder lacks a known reason. V and J calls and clone size are as listed in that table; D and trimming were resolved from the DNA. The sample records roughly 890,000 clones, 80% to 95% of which are singletons. The ten largest clones represent under 30% of the sample.

CD8 naive samples consisted of CD45RO-negative cells that were positively selected for CCR7, yielding a CD45RA+CCR7+ population without TemRA cells. The donors were healthy, HIV-negative adults who had no recently reported acute infections or vaccinations. Every donor was a Caucasian adult residing in Nashville, Tennessee, USA. Blood was collected by leukapheresis, and PBMCs were isolated by Ficoll-Histopaque density gradient centrifugation and then cryopreserved in liquid nitrogen vapor phase. Analytical flow cytometry was used to check the purity and quantity of every magnetically sorted T cell population. Each sorted fraction had its genomic DNA isolated and then quantified by UV absorbance on a Nanodrop 2000c. Sequenced material: naive CD8+ T cells sorted from blood. The cell subset or site label of this sample denotes: CD45RA+CCR7+. The TCR originated in a man younger than 45 in good health.

The CDR3 protein: CASSPGGYEQYF. The DNA reads TGTGCCAGCAGCCCGGGGGGGTACGAGCAGTACTTC. The receptor chain draws on TRBV5-8 and TRBJ2-7; TRBD2 lines up with 8 middle nucleotides. The CDR3 holds 12 amino acids from the cysteine to the phenylalanine. Only CDR3 DNA remains: 36 bases, in frame from the first base. Unmatched junction bases come to 1, with V trimmed by 4 bases and J by 4 bases. Taken from the germline V gene, the CDR1 and CDR2 loops are SGHTS and YDEGEE. Extended through the reference TRBV5-8 and TRBJ2-7 proteins, this CDR3 yields the full variable domain: EAGVTQSPTHLIKTRGQQATLRCSPISGHTSVYWYQQALGLGLQFLLWYDEGEERNRGNFPPRFSGRQFPNYSSELNVNALELEDSALYLCASSPGGYEQYFGPGTRLTVT.